Listed below are T cell receptor beta chains from one sample, sequenced in a study of T cell responses to AZD1222 COVID-19 vaccine. The data were produced by immunoSEQ multiplex PCR, yet TCRdb's version contains in-frame clones alone and is incomplete. The table includes 95,000 or so clones, roughly nine tenths detected once. Sequenced material: peripheral blood, taken 28 days after the second AZD1222 dose. The receptors here all came from an adult who received the AZD1222 COVID-19 vaccine. The CDR3 runs from the conserved cysteine through the conserved F or W. Fields, in order: V gene, J gene, D gene, CDR3 protein. A D gene is named only where the DNA matches it firmly.

v_gene: TRBV2
j_gene: TRBJ1-5
d_gene: TRBD1
CDR3aa: CASRGGQGGQPQHF

v_gene: TRBV7-9
j_gene: TRBJ2-1
d_gene: TRBD2
CDR3aa: CASSFGTSGNEQFF

v_gene: TRBV19
j_gene: TRBJ2-1
d_gene: -
CDR3aa: CASNPGVRYNEQFF

v_gene: TRBV2
j_gene: TRBJ2-1
d_gene: TRBD2
CDR3aa: CASSEVRGSSYNEQFF

v_gene: TRBV3-1/TRBV3-2
j_gene: TRBJ2-5
d_gene: TRBD1
CDR3aa: CASSRPGTVGETQYF

v_gene: TRBV29-1
j_gene: TRBJ1-1
d_gene: -
CDR3aa: CSAQAYMNTEAFF

v_gene: TRBV7-3
j_gene: TRBJ2-2
d_gene: -
CDR3aa: CASSFGRSTAGELFF

v_gene: TRBV7-9
j_gene: TRBJ2-7
d_gene: TRBD1
CDR3aa: CASSGGQGNEQYF

v_gene: TRBV2
j_gene: TRBJ1-6
d_gene: -
CDR3aa: CASEGGSYNSPLHF

v_gene: TRBV28
j_gene: TRBJ2-2
d_gene: TRBD2
CDR3aa: CASSLMGSGRAGELFF

v_gene: TRBV19
j_gene: TRBJ1-5
d_gene: TRBD1
CDR3aa: CASKRGQGNQPQHF

v_gene: TRBV15
j_gene: TRBJ2-5
d_gene: -
CDR3aa: CATSREWTGKAGGPVETQYF

v_gene: TRBV5-4
j_gene: TRBJ2-3
d_gene: -
CDR3aa: CASSGRPDTQYF

v_gene: TRBV12-3/TRBV12-4
j_gene: TRBJ1-1
d_gene: -
CDR3aa: CASSFPHTEAFF

v_gene: TRBV28
j_gene: TRBJ1-6
d_gene: -
CDR3aa: CASNRVDNSPLHF

v_gene: TRBV7-9
j_gene: TRBJ1-5
d_gene: -
CDR3aa: CASSLVGEGHQPQHF

v_gene: TRBV18
j_gene: TRBJ1-4
d_gene: TRBD1
CDR3aa: CASSPRQGATNEKLFF

v_gene: TRBV6-6
j_gene: TRBJ2-7
d_gene: TRBD2
CDR3aa: CASTSVAGGRDEQYF

v_gene: TRBV4-3
j_gene: TRBJ1-5
d_gene: TRBD1
CDR3aa: CASSQDRTGNQPQHF

v_gene: TRBV6-5
j_gene: TRBJ1-4
d_gene: TRBD1
CDR3aa: CASRWTGGDEKLFF

v_gene: TRBV6-1
j_gene: TRBJ1-1
d_gene: -
CDR3aa: CASSEYGFGDFNTEAFF

v_gene: TRBV23-1
j_gene: TRBJ2-3
d_gene: -
CDR3aa: CASSRGGAPRSTDTQYF

v_gene: TRBV5-4
j_gene: TRBJ2-3
d_gene: TRBD2
CDR3aa: CASSLLAGATDTQYF

v_gene: TRBV28
j_gene: TRBJ1-3
d_gene: -
CDR3aa: CASGRHSGNTIYF

v_gene: TRBV7-9
j_gene: TRBJ1-6
d_gene: -
CDR3aa: CASSIDSNNSPLHF

v_gene: TRBV7-9
j_gene: TRBJ1-5
d_gene: -
CDR3aa: CASPQMGRGNQPQHF

v_gene: TRBV2
j_gene: TRBJ1-5
d_gene: -
CDR3aa: CASNSQDYSNQPQHF

v_gene: TRBV30
j_gene: TRBJ1-4
d_gene: -
CDR3aa: CAWSAQGLIRANEKLFF

v_gene: TRBV7-8
j_gene: TRBJ1-1
d_gene: -
CDR3aa: CASSPWGREAFF

v_gene: TRBV29-1
j_gene: TRBJ1-2
d_gene: TRBD1
CDR3aa: CSVSRDRGRGYTF

v_gene: TRBV27
j_gene: TRBJ1-2
d_gene: TRBD1
CDR3aa: CASSSWDRGAYGYTF

v_gene: TRBV12-3/TRBV12-4
j_gene: TRBJ1-2
d_gene: -
CDR3aa: CASSLGSDRGYTF

v_gene: TRBV6-5
j_gene: TRBJ1-5
d_gene: TRBD1
CDR3aa: CASSHYQGDQPQHF

v_gene: TRBV20-1
j_gene: TRBJ2-1
d_gene: -
CDR3aa: CSASKAGYNEQFF

v_gene: TRBV6-5
j_gene: TRBJ2-7
d_gene: -
CDR3aa: CASSYSRGPYEQYF

v_gene: TRBV5-1
j_gene: TRBJ2-2
d_gene: -
CDR3aa: CASSWSGLNTGELFF

v_gene: TRBV28
j_gene: TRBJ2-5
d_gene: TRBD1
CDR3aa: CASSTGQGKTQYF

v_gene: TRBV13
j_gene: TRBJ2-7
d_gene: -
CDR3aa: CASRFSGSSYEQYF

v_gene: TRBV5-8
j_gene: TRBJ2-3
d_gene: -
CDR3aa: CASTPGWDFGTDTQYF

v_gene: TRBV27
j_gene: TRBJ2-7
d_gene: -
CDR3aa: CASSITEDYEQYF

v_gene: TRBV28
j_gene: TRBJ1-5
d_gene: TRBD1
CDR3aa: CASSLKDRGLKGSNQPQHF

v_gene: TRBV19
j_gene: TRBJ2-4
d_gene: -
CDR3aa: CASSLTTMTGEGIQYF

v_gene: TRBV2
j_gene: TRBJ2-2
d_gene: -
CDR3aa: CASRADSTGELFF

v_gene: TRBV28
j_gene: TRBJ2-6
d_gene: -
CDR3aa: CASSSLGFSGANVLTF

v_gene: TRBV7-9
j_gene: TRBJ2-7
d_gene: TRBD1
CDR3aa: CASSLIEGANYEQYF

v_gene: TRBV4-3
j_gene: TRBJ2-2
d_gene: -
CDR3aa: CASSQDPGLGGPNTGELFF

v_gene: TRBV5-1
j_gene: TRBJ2-1
d_gene: -
CDR3aa: CASSPGPNNEQFF

v_gene: TRBV9
j_gene: TRBJ2-1
d_gene: TRBD2
CDR3aa: CASSPLAADGEQFF

v_gene: TRBV7-9
j_gene: TRBJ2-2
d_gene: TRBD1
CDR3aa: CASSSHRGNTGELFF

v_gene: TRBV15
j_gene: TRBJ1-4
d_gene: -
CDR3aa: CATSRDFNRGEKLFF

v_gene: TRBV18
j_gene: TRBJ1-4
d_gene: -
CDR3aa: CASSPPSENEKLFF

v_gene: TRBV6-4
j_gene: TRBJ1-2
d_gene: -
CDR3aa: CASCRGPKPNYGYTF

v_gene: TRBV7-2
j_gene: TRBJ2-5
d_gene: TRBD1
CDR3aa: CASSRDSQETQYF

v_gene: TRBV20-1
j_gene: TRBJ2-7
d_gene: -
CDR3aa: CSARIGVEQYF